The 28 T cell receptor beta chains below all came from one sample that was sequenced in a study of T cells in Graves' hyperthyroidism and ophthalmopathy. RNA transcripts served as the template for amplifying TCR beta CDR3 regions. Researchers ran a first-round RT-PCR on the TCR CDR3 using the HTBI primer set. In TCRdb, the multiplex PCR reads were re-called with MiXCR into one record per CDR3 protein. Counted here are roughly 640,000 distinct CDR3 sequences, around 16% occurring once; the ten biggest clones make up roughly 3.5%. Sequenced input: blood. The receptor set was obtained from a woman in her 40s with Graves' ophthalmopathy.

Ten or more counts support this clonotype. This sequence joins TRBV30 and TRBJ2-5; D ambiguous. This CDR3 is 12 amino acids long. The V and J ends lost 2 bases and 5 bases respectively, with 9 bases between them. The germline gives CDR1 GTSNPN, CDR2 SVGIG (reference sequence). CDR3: CAWSRNRETQYF. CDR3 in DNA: TGTGCCTGGAGTAGAAATCGGGAGACCCAGTACTTC.

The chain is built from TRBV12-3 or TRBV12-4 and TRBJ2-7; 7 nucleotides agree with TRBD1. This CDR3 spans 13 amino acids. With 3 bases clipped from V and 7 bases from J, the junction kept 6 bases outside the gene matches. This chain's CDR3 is CASSLPGGREQYF. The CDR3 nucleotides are TGTGCCAGCAGTTTGCCAGGGGGTCGAGAGCAGTACTTC.

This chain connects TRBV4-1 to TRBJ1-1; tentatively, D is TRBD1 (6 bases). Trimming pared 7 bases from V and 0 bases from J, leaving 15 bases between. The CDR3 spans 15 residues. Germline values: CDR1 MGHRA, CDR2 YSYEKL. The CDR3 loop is CASIQGGAMNTEAFF. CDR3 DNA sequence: TGCGCCAGCATACAGGGAGGGGCAATGAACACTGAAGCTTTCTTT.

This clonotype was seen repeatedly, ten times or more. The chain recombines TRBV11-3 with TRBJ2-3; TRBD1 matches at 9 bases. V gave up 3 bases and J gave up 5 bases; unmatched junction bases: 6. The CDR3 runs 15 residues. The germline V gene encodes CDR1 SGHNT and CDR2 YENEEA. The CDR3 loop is CASSFGWTGVDTQYF. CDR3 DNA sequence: TGTGCCAGCAGCTTCGGCTGGACAGGGGTAGATACGCAGTATTTT. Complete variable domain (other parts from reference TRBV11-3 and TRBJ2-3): EAGVVQSPRYKIIEKKQPVAFWCNPISGHNTLYWYLQNLGQGPELLIRYENEEAVDDSQLPKDRFSAERLKGVDSTLKIQPAELGDSAVYLCASSFGWTGVDTQYFGPGTRLTVL.

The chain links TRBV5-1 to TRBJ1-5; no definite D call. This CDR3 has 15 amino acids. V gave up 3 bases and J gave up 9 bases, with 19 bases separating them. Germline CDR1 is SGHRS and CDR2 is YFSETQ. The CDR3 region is CASSYGPGPEGPQHF. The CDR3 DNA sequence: TGCGCCAGCAGCTACGGACCCGGGCCTGAGGGGCCCCAGCATTTT.

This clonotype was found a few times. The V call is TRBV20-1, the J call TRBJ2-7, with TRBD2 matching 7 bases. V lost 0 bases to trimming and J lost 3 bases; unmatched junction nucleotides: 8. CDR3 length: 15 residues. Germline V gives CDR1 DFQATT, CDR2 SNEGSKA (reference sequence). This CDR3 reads CSARDLTSADYEQYF. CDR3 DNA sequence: TGCAGTGCTAGAGATCTAACTAGCGCTGACTACGAGCAGTACTTC.

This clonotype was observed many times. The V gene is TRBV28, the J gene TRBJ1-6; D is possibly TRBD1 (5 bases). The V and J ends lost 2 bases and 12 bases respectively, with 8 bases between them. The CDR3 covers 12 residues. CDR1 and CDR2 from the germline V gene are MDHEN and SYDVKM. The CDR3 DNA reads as TGTGCCAGCAGTTTAATCGGGGGACCCCTCCACTTT. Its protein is CASSLIGGPLHF. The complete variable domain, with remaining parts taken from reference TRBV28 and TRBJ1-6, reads DVKVTQSSRYLVKRTGEKVFLECVQDMDHENMFWYRQDPGLGLRLIYFSYDVKMKEKGDIPEGYSVSREKKERFSLILESASTNQTSMYLCASSLIGGPLHFGNGTRLTVT.

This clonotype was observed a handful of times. The CDR3 region has the DNA TGCGCCAGCAGCTTGACCACCGGGACAGCGAACACTGAAGCTTTCTTT. Translated, it gives CASSLTTGTANTEAFF. This chain uses TRBV5-1 with TRBJ1-1; 7 bases agree with TRBD1. V lost 1 base, J lost 1 base, and 7 bases stayed unmatched. Germline V CDR1 and CDR2: SGHRS, YFSETQ. This CDR3 spans 16 amino acids.

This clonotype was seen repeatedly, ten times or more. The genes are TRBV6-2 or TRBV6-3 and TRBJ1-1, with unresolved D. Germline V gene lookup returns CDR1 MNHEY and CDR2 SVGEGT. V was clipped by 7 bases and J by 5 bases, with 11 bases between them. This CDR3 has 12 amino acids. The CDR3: CASTSLGTEAFF. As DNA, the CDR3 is TGTGCCAGCACGTCGCTAGGGACTGAAGCTTTCTTT.

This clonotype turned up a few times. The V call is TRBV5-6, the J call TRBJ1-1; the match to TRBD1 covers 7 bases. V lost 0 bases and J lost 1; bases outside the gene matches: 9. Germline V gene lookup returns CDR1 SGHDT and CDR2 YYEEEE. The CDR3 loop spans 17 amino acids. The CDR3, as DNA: TGTGCCAGCAGCTTGGTTGCAGGGGGTCCCAGGAACACTGAAGCTTTCTTT. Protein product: CASSLVAGGPRNTEAFF.

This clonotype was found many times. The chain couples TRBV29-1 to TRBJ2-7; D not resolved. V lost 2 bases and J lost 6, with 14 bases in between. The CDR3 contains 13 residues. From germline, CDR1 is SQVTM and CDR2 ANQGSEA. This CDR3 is CSVESASKGEQYF. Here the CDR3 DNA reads TGCAGCGTTGAATCTGCGAGTAAGGGCGAGCAGTACTTC.

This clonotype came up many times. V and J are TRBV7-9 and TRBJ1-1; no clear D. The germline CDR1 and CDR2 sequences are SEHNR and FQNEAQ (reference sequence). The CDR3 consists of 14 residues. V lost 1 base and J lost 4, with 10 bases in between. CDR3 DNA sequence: TGTGCCAGCAGCTTAGAGGAAGTCGCCACTGAAGCTTTCTTT. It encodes CASSLEEVATEAFF.

The CDR3 nucleotides are TGTGCCAGCAGTTCCGGGGACCATCCCCTCATACACAATGAGCAGTACTTC. Translating gives CASSSGDHPLIHNEQYF. The chain couples TRBV28 to TRBJ2-1; perhaps D is TRBD1 or TRBD2 (5 bases each). The DNA matches TRBJ2-7 better at its end, which makes the J call doubtful. Per the germline V gene, CDR1 is MDHEN and CDR2 is SYDVKM. The CDR3 is 17 amino acids.

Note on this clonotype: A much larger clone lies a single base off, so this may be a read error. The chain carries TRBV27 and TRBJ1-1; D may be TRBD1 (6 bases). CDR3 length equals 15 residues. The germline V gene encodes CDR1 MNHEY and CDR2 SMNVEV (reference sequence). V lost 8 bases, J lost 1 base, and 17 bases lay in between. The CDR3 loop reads CASGSQTGPNTEAFF. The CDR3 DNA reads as TGTGCCAGCGGTTCCCAGACAGGCCCGAACACTGAAGCTTTCTTT.

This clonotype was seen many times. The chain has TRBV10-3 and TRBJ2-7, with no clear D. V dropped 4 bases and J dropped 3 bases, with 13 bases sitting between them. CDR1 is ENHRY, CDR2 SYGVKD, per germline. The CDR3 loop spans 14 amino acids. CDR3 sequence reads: CAISVEPVGYEQYF. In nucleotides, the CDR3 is TGTGCCATCAGTGTAGAGCCCGTGGGCTACGAGCAGTACTTC.

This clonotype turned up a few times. The CDR3 sequence: CASSPSTGVGSPLHF. The CDR3, as DNA: TGTGCCAGCAGCCCCTCCACAGGGGTTGGGTCACCCCTCCACTTT. The J gene is TRBJ1-6, the V gene TRBV3-1, with 7 nucleotides matching TRBD1. Germline CDR1 and CDR2: LGHDT and YNNKEL (reference sequence). J gave up 10 bases and V 4 bases, and 10 bases lay outside the gene matches. CDR3 length: 15 residues. The whole variable domain, remainder taken from reference TRBV3-1 and TRBJ1-6, is DTAVSQTPKYLVTQMGNDKSIKCEQNLGHDTMYWYKQDSKKFLKIMFSYNNKELIINETVPNRFSPKSPDKAHLNLHINSLELGDSAVYFCASSPSTGVGSPLHFGNGTRLTVT.

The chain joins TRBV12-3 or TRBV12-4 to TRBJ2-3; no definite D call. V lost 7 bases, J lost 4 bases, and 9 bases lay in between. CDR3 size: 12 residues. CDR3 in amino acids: CASTPGPDTQYF. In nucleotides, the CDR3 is TGTGCCAGCACCCCAGGACCAGATACGCAGTATTTT.

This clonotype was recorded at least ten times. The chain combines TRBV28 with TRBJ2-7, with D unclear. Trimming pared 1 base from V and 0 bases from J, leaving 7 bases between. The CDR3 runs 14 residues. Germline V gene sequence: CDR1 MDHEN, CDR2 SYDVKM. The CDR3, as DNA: TGTGCCAGCAGTTTATCAGTGAGCTCCTACGAGCAGTACTTC. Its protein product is CASSLSVSSYEQYF.

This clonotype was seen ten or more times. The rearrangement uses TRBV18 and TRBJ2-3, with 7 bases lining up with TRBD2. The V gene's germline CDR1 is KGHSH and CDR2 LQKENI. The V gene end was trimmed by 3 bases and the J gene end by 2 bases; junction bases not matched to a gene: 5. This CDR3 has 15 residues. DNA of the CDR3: TGTGCCAGCTCACCTGCGGGAGACGTCACAGATACGCAGTATTTT. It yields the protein CASSPAGDVTDTQYF.

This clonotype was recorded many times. CDR3 DNA: TGTGCCAGCAGTGAACGGGGGACACGACCCACAGATACGCAGTATTTT. This translates into CASSERGTRPTDTQYF. This chain links TRBV6-1 with TRBJ2-3; D tentatively fits TRBD1 or TRBD2 (6 bases each). V was cut by 2 bases and J by 2 bases, with 14 bases left in between. The germline CDR1 and CDR2 sequences are MNHNS and SASEGT. CDR3 length: 16 residues.

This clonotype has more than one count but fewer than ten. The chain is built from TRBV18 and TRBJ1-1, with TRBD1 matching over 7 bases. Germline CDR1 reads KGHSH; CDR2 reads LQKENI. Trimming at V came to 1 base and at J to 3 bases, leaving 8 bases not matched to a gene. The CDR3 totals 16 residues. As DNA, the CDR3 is TGTGCCAGCTCACCACGAAGCCCAGGGGGAGACACTGAAGCTTTCTTT. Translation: CASSPRSPGGDTEAFF.

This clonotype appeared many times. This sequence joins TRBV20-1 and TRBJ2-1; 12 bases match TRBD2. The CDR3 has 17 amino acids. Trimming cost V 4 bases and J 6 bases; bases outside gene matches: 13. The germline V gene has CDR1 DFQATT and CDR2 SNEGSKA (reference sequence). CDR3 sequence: CSATGLAGKLPTNEQFF. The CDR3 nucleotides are TGCAGTGCTACCGGACTAGCGGGAAAGCTTCCCACCAATGAGCAGTTCTTC.

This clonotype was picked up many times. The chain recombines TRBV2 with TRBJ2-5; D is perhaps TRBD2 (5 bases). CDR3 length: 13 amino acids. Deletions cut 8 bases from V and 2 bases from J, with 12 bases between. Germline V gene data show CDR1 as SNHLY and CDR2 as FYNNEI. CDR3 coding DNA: TGTGCCAGCTCAAAGGAGGTACAAGAGACCCAGTACTTC. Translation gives CASSKEVQETQYF. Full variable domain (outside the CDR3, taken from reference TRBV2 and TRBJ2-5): EPEVTQTPSHQVTQMGQEVILRCVPISNHLYFYWYRQILGQKVEFLVSFYNNEISEKSEIFDDQFSVERPDGSNFTLKIRSTKLEDSAMYFCASSKEVQETQYFGPGTRLLVL.

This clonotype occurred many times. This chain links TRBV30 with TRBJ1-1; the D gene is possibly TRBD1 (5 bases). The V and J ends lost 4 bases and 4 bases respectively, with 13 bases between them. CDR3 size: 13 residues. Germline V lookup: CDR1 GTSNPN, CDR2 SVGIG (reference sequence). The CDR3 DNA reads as TGTGCCTGGACGAACGGGGGAGGCACTGAAGCTTTCTTT. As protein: CAWTNGGGTEAFF.

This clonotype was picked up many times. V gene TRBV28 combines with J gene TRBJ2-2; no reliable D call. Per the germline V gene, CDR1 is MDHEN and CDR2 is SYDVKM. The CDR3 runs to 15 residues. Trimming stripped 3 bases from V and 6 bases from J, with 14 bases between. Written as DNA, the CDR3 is TGTGCCAGCAGTTTTCGAGACTGGCTCGCCGGGGAGCTGTTTTTT. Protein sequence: CASSFRDWLAGELFF.

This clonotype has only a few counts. The DNA of the CDR3 is TGTGCCAGCAGCATGGCGGTACTAGCCAAAAACATTCAGTACTTC. Translation: CASSMAVLAKNIQYF. The rearrangement joins TRBV14 to TRBJ2-4; no clear D. The length of the CDR3 is 15 residues. V was shortened by 5 bases and J by 0 bases, with 11 bases between the two germline ends. The V gene's germline CDR1 is SGHDN and CDR2 FVKESK.

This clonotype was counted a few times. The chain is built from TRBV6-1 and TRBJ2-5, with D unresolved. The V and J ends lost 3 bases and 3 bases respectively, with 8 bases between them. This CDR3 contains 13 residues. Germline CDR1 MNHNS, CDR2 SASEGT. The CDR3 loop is CASSDLAEETQYF. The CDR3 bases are TGTGCCAGCAGTGATTTGGCAGAAGAGACCCAGTACTTC.

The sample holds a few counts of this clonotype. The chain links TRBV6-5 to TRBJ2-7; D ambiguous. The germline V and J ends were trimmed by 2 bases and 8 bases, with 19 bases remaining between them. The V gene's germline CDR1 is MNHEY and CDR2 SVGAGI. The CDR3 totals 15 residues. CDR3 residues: CASSYQDQDVHQQYF. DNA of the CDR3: TGTGCCAGCAGTTACCAAGACCAGGACGTACATCAGCAGTACTTC.